This T cell receptor (beta chain) was sequenced during a study of blood T cell repertoires in COVID-19. Study information: Researchers got acute and convalescent COVID-19 samples from the United States, Italy and Spain. Sources were T cells, B-cell-depleted T cells, or PBMCs; the material itself was cDNA or gDNA.

Assay: immunoSEQ multiplex PCR; the TCRdb copy retains only in-frame clones and omits some. The repertoire holds 260,000 or so clones, with over 75% as singletons. Participants spanned ages about 18 to 90 years and resided in about two dozen US areas. Cohort allocation depended upon clinical history that participants reported. The ends were cut back, 5 bases at V and 5 bases at J, with 12 bases in the middle. The germline V gene has CDR1 LNHDA and CDR2 SQIVND (reference sequence). The CDR3 contains 13 residues. This TCR came from a young man who had recovered from COVID-19. The sequencing sample was made of PBMCs or T cells enriched from blood (not recorded which). This chain joins TRBV19 and TRBJ1-1; tentatively, D is TRBD1 (5 bases). Written as DNA, the CDR3 is TGTGCCAGTAGTCCTTACAGGATAACTGAAGCTTTCTTT. This codes for CASSPYRITEAFF.